The 20 T cell receptor beta chains given below trace back to one sample, sequenced in a study of siplizumab effects on memory and regulatory T cells. The protocol was immunoSEQ multiplex PCR, while the TCRdb copy is restricted to in-frame clones and leaves out a portion. The sample has tens of thousands of clones; roughly 84% are singletons. The sample was naive CD8+ T cells sorted from blood. Receptors originate from a human donor in good health.

V usage is TRBV4-1 and J usage is TRBJ1-1; TRBD1 aligns across 11 bases. Losses at the gene ends were 0 bases for V and 5 bases for J; bases not matched to a gene: 11. Germline V lookup: CDR1 MGHRA, CDR2 YSYEKL. This CDR3 spans 18 amino acids. The CDR3 bases are TGCGCCAGCAGCCAAGATATAGGACAGGGGGCGGGATCGACTGAAGCTTTCTTT. Translated: CASSQDIGQGAGSTEAFF.

The V call is TRBV27, the J call TRBJ2-3; tentatively, D is TRBD2 (5 bases). Trimming cost V 2 bases and J 4 bases, with 16 bases left between them. Germline loops: CDR1 MNHEY, CDR2 SMNVEV (reference sequence). There are 16 residues in the CDR3. CDR3 residues: CASSLGSGRGADTQYF. The CDR3 DNA follows: TGTGCCAGCAGTTTAGGGTCGGGGAGAGGCGCAGATACGCAGTATTTT.

This chain links TRBV11-2 with TRBJ2-1, with a tentative D call TRBD1 (5 bases). V lost 2 bases and J lost 7, with 12 bases in between. Germline CDR1 SGHAT, CDR2 FQNNGV. CDR3 length: 14 residues. This CDR3 reads CASSLLHQGNEQFF. CDR3 coding DNA: TGTGCCAGCAGCTTATTGCACCAGGGTAATGAGCAGTTCTTC.

The chain couples TRBV4-2 to TRBJ2-3, with 8 bases matching TRBD2. This CDR3 region has 18 residues. The V segment lost 0 bases and the J segment 4 bases; nucleotides outside the gene matches: 12. The germline CDR1 and CDR2 sequences are LGHNA and YNFKEQ. CDR3 region: CASSQDPPGSGSADTQYF. The CDR3 DNA reads TGTGCCAGCAGCCAAGACCCCCCGGGGAGCGGGAGTGCAGATACGCAGTATTTT.

This clone was detected a few times. CDR3 residues: CASKTVFGQGVQYF. Written as DNA, the CDR3 is TGTGCCAGTAAAACGGTTTTCGGACAGGGGGTGCAGTACTTC. The rearrangement uses TRBV19 and TRBJ2-7, with TRBD1 matching 10 bases. The CDR3 loop spans 14 amino acids. Germline CDR1 is LNHDA and CDR2 is SQIVND (reference sequence). Trimming took 7 bases from V and 9 from J; bases not matched to a gene: 12.

The J gene is TRBJ2-3, the V gene TRBV7-9; D possibly corresponds to TRBD1 (6 bases). V was cut by 1 base and J by 2 bases, with 13 bases left in between. Germline V lookup: CDR1 SEHNR, CDR2 FQNEAQ (reference sequence). This CDR3 is built from 16 residues. The CDR3 bases are TGTGCCAGCAGCTTAGTGTCAGGGGACGACACAGATACGCAGTATTTT. Protein product: CASSLVSGDDTDTQYF.

In DNA form, the CDR3 reads TGCAGCGTTGAGACGACAGAAGAAGAGACCCAGTACTTC. Protein: CSVETTEEETQYF. The chain is built from TRBV29-1 and TRBJ2-5, with a weak D call TRBD1 (5 bases). This CDR3 is 13 amino acids long. Germline CDR1 SQVTM, CDR2 ANQGSEA. The germline V and J ends were trimmed by 3 bases and 3 bases, with 11 bases remaining between them.

This clone was picked up a small number of times. The rearrangement joins TRBV28 to TRBJ1-2, with D maybe TRBD1 (6 bases). CDR1 and CDR2 (germline): MDHEN, SYDVKM. V was clipped by 5 bases and J by 1 base, with 11 bases between them. The CDR3 consists of 14 residues. DNA of the CDR3: TGTGCCAGCAGTGCAACAGGGCTTAACTATGGCTACACCTTC. Translating it yields CASSATGLNYGYTF.

The chain links TRBV5-4 to TRBJ1-2; D uncertain. Looked up from germline, CDR1 is SGHNT and CDR2 is YYREEE (reference sequence). CDR3 size: 13 residues. Trimming cost V 2 bases and J 8 bases, with 13 bases left between them. The CDR3 DNA follows: TGTGCCAGCAGCTTCGGTCCTCCAGGAGGCTACACCTTC. This sequence encodes CASSFGPPGGYTF.

This clone was counted between two and nine times. The gene calls are TRBV2 and TRBJ1-5; TRBD1 is a possible D gene (5 bases). This CDR3 has 16 amino acids. Trimming took 3 bases from V and 4 from J, leaving 16 bases between them. From germline, CDR1 is SNHLY and CDR2 FYNNEI. As DNA, the CDR3 is TGTGCCAGCAGTGATTCCACAGGAGCGATTAATCAGCCCCAGCATTTT. This gives the protein CASSDSTGAINQPQHF.

The J gene is TRBJ2-7, the V gene TRBV2; D is unresolved. The CDR3 is 13 residues long. Germline-derived CDR1 and CDR2 are SNHLY and FYNNEI. Trimming removed 6 bases from V and 3 bases from J, with 12 bases in between. DNA of the CDR3: TGTGCCAGCAGGGCGGACGCCCACTACGAGCAGTACTTC. It is translated as CASRADAHYEQYF.

V is TRBV6-1 and J is TRBJ1-3; D remains unclear. Germline assignment: CDR1 MNHNS and CDR2 SASEGT. Trimming took 3 bases from V and 0 from J, leaving 9 bases between them. The CDR3 consists of 15 residues. In nucleotides, the CDR3 is TGTGCCAGCAGTGAGGAGGGCCTCTCTGGAAACACCATATATTTT. This gives the protein CASSEEGLSGNTIYF.

The chain carries TRBV13 and TRBJ2-5; the D gene is possibly TRBD2 (6 bases). Trimming removed 5 bases at V and 4 bases at J, with 14 bases between. In germline, CDR1 is PRHDT, CDR2 FYEKMQ (reference sequence). This CDR3 has 14 residues. The CDR3 sequence: CASSRSGFTETQYF. CDR3 nucleotide sequence: TGTGCCAGCAGCCGCAGCGGGTTCACAGAGACCCAGTACTTC.

Notes on this clone: The sample carries other DNA sequences with the same CDR3. The gene calls are TRBV7-9 and TRBJ1-1; unclear D gene. In germline, CDR1 is SEHNR, CDR2 FQNEAQ (reference sequence). The CDR3 has 13 residues. The V end lost 1 base, the J end lost 1 base, and 4 bases lay between the germline ends. CDR3 protein: CASSLGENTEAFF. For the CDR3, the DNA is TGTGCCAGCAGCTTAGGGGAGAACACTGAAGCTTTCTTT.

The rearrangement links TRBV9 to TRBJ1-1; possibly TRBD1 for D (6 bases). The CDR3 runs to 15 residues. Germline V gene lookup returns CDR1 SGDLS and CDR2 YYNGEE. V dropped 4 bases and J dropped 4 bases, with 17 bases sitting between them. The CDR3 region has the DNA TGTGCCAGCAGCAAACAACAGGGTCTTGGCACTGAAGCTTTCTTT. It encodes CASSKQQGLGTEAFF.

The chain has TRBV7-7 and TRBJ2-3; D is possibly TRBD1 (6 bases). V lost 1 base, J lost 2 bases, and 10 bases lay in between. The CDR3 totals 15 residues. In germline, CDR1 is SSHAT, CDR2 FNYEAQ (reference sequence). In DNA, the CDR3 is TGTGCCAGCAGCTTAGGTGGGGGCTTCACAGATACGCAGTATTTT. This sequence encodes CASSLGGGFTDTQYF. The full variable domain, with the rest looked up from reference TRBV7-7 and TRBJ2-3, is GAGVSQSPRYKVTKRGQDVTLRCDPISSHATLYWYQQALGQGPEFLTYFNYEAQPDKSGLPSDRFSAERPEGSISTLTIQRTEQRDSAMYRCASSLGGGFTDTQYFGPGTRLTVL.

V gene TRBV27 combines with J gene TRBJ2-7; tentative D call: TRBD1 (6 bases). In germline, CDR1 is MNHEY, CDR2 SMNVEV (reference sequence). The CDR3 is made up of 13 amino acids. V was clipped by 0 bases and J by 9 bases, with 12 bases between them. CDR3 amino acids: CASSLSIQGLQYF. The CDR3 DNA is TGTGCCAGCAGTTTATCAATCCAGGGGTTGCAGTACTTC.

The chain joins TRBV7-8 to TRBJ1-1; D is unresolved. The CDR3 loop spans 15 amino acids. CDR1 and CDR2 (germline): SGHVS, FQNEAQ. Deletions cut 2 bases from V and 5 bases from J, with 15 bases between. CDR3 sequence (DNA): TGTGCCAGCAGCTTACAGGAAGGGTTGGGTACTGAAGCTTTCTTT. Translating gives CASSLQEGLGTEAFF. Filled out from reference TRBV7-8 and TRBJ1-1, the complete variable domain reads GAGVSQSPRYKVAKRGQDVALRCDPISGHVSLFWYQQALGQGPEFLTYFQNEAQLDKSGLPSDRFFAERPEGSVSTLKIQRTQQEDSAVYLCASSLQEGLGTEAFFGQGTRLTVV.

J is TRBJ2-7 and V is TRBV12-5; no reliable D call. The CDR3 runs 12 residues. Trimming took 3 bases from V and 5 from J, leaving 8 bases between them. Germline V lookup: CDR1 LGHNT, CDR2 FRNRAP. CDR3 nucleotide sequence: TGTGCTAGTGGTTTCATCTCAGACGAGCAGTACTTC. Its protein product is CASGFISDEQYF.

This sequence joins TRBV7-2 and TRBJ2-5, with a possible D match to TRBD2 (5 bases). The CDR3 contains 15 residues. Trimming left V 4 bases short and J 5 bases short, with 17 bases between. CDR1 and CDR2 (germline): SGHTA, FQGNSA. CDR3 nucleotides: TGTGCCAGCAGCTCCGGCGGGCAGCCGGGGGAGACCCAGTACTTC. Its protein is CASSSGGQPGETQYF.